A single sample is the source of the 17 T cell receptor beta chains below, sequenced in a study of blood T cell repertoires in COVID-19 (dated by TCRdb to the early 2020s). Library creation used the immunoSEQ multiplex PCR assay. What TCRdb holds here is the immuneACCESS table cut down to in-frame rearrangements. Part of the clones is not present; checked against another copy, under half of the missing clones reflect an unresolved V gene, and the others are unexplained. In all, the sample holds about 310,000 clones, and 89% of those were seen once. Jointly, the top ten make up approximately 9.8% of the sample. The sequencing input was PBMCs or T cells enriched from blood (not recorded which). These receptors all come from a woman aged 40 to 50 who had recovered from COVID-19.

The chain employs TRBV9 and TRBJ1-2; the match to TRBD1 covers 8 bases. Unmatched junction bases numbered 10, after V lost 4 bases and J lost 5 bases. There are 15 residues in the CDR3. CDR1 and CDR2 (germline): SGDLS, YYNGEE. CDR3 loop: CASSPWTGIVYGYTF. The CDR3 nucleotides read TGTGCCAGCAGCCCCTGGACAGGGATAGTTTATGGCTACACCTTC.

The chain couples TRBV7-3 to TRBJ2-2; D possibly corresponds to TRBD2 (6 bases). Germline-derived CDR1 and CDR2 are SGHTA and FQGTGA. The CDR3 runs 16 residues. Trimming took 5 bases from V and 1 from J, leaving 14 bases between them. The CDR3 DNA sequence: TGTGCCAGCAGCCCACGGGGGACTTTGAACACCGGGGAGCTGTTTTTT. Translating gives CASSPRGTLNTGELFF.

The chain combines TRBV29-1 with TRBJ2-7; 9 bases are shared with TRBD1. This CDR3 region has 13 residues. V shed 7 bases and J 3 bases; nucleotides not matched to a gene: 7. CDR1 and CDR2 from the germline V gene are SQVTM and ANQGSEA. DNA of the CDR3: TGCAGCGCAATTCCGGGACAGGGCTACGAGCAGTACTTC. Translated, it gives CSAIPGQGYEQYF.

The chain couples TRBV2 to TRBJ2-2; D perhaps matches TRBD1 (5 bases). This CDR3 spans 13 amino acids. Germline-derived CDR1 and CDR2 are SNHLY and FYNNEI. With 4 bases removed from V and 5 bases from J, the gap between germline ends came to 8 bases. CDR3 sequence: CASSVRQTGELFF. In DNA form, the CDR3 reads TGTGCCAGCAGTGTAAGACAGACCGGGGAGCTGTTTTTT.

For the CDR3, the DNA is TGTGCCAGCAGTTTAGACAGTAATAACATTCAGTACTTC. Protein: CASSLDSNNIQYF. The V gene is TRBV28, the J gene TRBJ2-4; D is possibly TRBD1 (5 bases). Deletions cut 2 bases from V and 7 bases from J, with 9 bases between. Germline CDR1 MDHEN, CDR2 SYDVKM. The CDR3 length is 13 residues.

The gene calls are TRBV6-6 and TRBJ2-7; 12 bases fit TRBD1. V was pared by 5 bases and J by 5 bases, with 10 bases of the junction left unmatched. From germline, CDR1 is MNHNY and CDR2 SVGAGI (reference sequence). This CDR3 has 16 amino acids. CDR3 sequence: CASSLPPGQGANEQYF. In DNA, the CDR3 is TGTGCCAGCAGTCTCCCCCCGGGACAGGGGGCCAACGAGCAGTACTTC.

The chain has TRBV27 and TRBJ2-5; 10 nucleotides line up with TRBD2. The CDR3 runs to 15 residues. The V gene's germline CDR1 is MNHEY and CDR2 SMNVEV (reference sequence). V dropped 5 bases and J dropped 2; count of bases not matched to a gene: 5. In DNA form, the CDR3 reads TGTGCCAGCAGTGTCCTACTAGCGGGACAAGAGACCCAGTACTTC. Its protein is CASSVLLAGQETQYF.

V gene TRBV9 combines with J gene TRBJ2-1, with 8 bases fitting TRBD1. The J segment lost 3 bases and the V segment lost 4 bases, leaving 6 bases of the junction unmatched. Germline CDR1 SGDLS, CDR2 YYNGEE. This CDR3 is built from 15 residues. CDR3 in amino acids: CASSSGQVFYNEQFF. CDR3 bases: TGTGCCAGCAGCTCGGGACAGGTTTTCTACAATGAGCAGTTCTTC. Looking up the rest from reference TRBV9 and TRBJ2-1 gives the full variable domain: DSGVTQTPKHLITATGQRVTLRCSPRSGDLSVYWYQQSLDQGLQFLIQYYNGEERAKGNILERFSAQQFPDLHSELNLSSLELGDSALYFCASSSGQVFYNEQFFGPGTRLTVL.

The chain combines TRBV3-1 (or the pseudogene TRBV3-2) with TRBJ2-5; D not certain. V was cut by 1 base and J by 5 bases, with 8 bases left in between. Looked up from germline, CDR1 is LGHDT and CDR2 is YNNKEL (reference sequence). The CDR3 totals 13 residues. The DNA of the CDR3 is TGTGCCAGCAGCCAAGCCTTCCTTGAGACCCAGTACTTC. This sequence encodes CASSQAFLETQYF.

This chain joins TRBV7-8 and TRBJ1-4; perhaps TRBD1 as D (5 bases). The CDR3 extends over 14 amino acids. Trimming shortened V by 1 base and J by 5 bases, and 8 bases separated the two germline ends. CDR1 is SGHVS, CDR2 FQNEAQ, per germline. CDR3 residues: CASSLGSGNEKLFF. In DNA form, the CDR3 reads TGTGCCAGCAGCTTAGGGTCAGGGAATGAAAAACTGTTTTTT.

The rearrangement uses TRBV2 and TRBJ2-7; 8 bases fit TRBD1. V trimming: 3 bases; J trimming: 2 bases; junction bases outside the gene matches: 6. The CDR3 consists of 15 residues. The germline V gene has CDR1 SNHLY and CDR2 FYNNEI. This chain's CDR3 is CASSDSTGEAYEQYF. CDR3 sequence (DNA): TGTGCCAGCAGTGATTCGACAGGGGAGGCCTACGAGCAGTACTTC. Supplemented by reference TRBV2 and TRBJ2-7, the full variable domain reads EPEVTQTPSHQVTQMGQEVILRCVPISNHLYFYWYRQILGQKVEFLVSFYNNEISEKSEIFDDQFSVERPDGSNFTLKIRSTKLEDSAMYFCASSDSTGEAYEQYFGPGTRLTVT.

This sequence joins TRBV6-2 or TRBV6-3 and TRBJ1-2, with TRBD1 matching over 7 bases. Germline V CDR1 and CDR2: MNHEY, SVGEGT. CDR3 length equals 13 residues. The J segment lost 4 bases and the V segment lost 4 bases, leaving 3 bases of the junction unmatched. DNA of the CDR3: TGTGCCAGCAGTTTGGGACAGATCTATGGCTACACCTTC. Residues: CASSLGQIYGYTF.

The chain links TRBV4-1 to TRBJ2-7; TRBD1 agrees at 9 bases. This CDR3 spans 14 amino acids. With 6 bases clipped from V and 5 bases from J, the junction kept 8 bases outside the gene matches. Germline CDR1 is MGHRA and CDR2 is YSYEKL. The CDR3 region is CASSPTGTGNEQYF. In DNA form, the CDR3 reads TGCGCCAGCAGTCCAACCGGGACAGGGAACGAGCAGTACTTC.

The chain carries TRBV6-1 and TRBJ2-6; the D gene is possibly TRBD1 (5 bases). V lost 4 bases and J lost 1, with 23 bases in between. In germline, CDR1 is MNHNS, CDR2 SASEGT. The CDR3 has 20 amino acids. CDR3 nucleotides: TGTGCCAGCAGTGCAAGAGGCCAGGGTCAAGGCCCTTCTGGGGCCAACGTCCTGACTTTC. As protein: CASSARGQGQGPSGANVLTF.

The chain employs TRBV10-3 and TRBJ1-3; D is perhaps TRBD1 (5 bases). The germline gives CDR1 ENHRY, CDR2 SYGVKD. Trimming cost V 2 bases and J 7 bases, with 6 bases left between them. The CDR3 covers 12 residues. CDR3 nucleotides: TGTGCCATCAGTGAGCGGGGGAACACCATATATTTT. Residues: CAISERGNTIYF.

J is TRBJ2-2 and V is TRBV5-6; 8 bases agree with TRBD1. The V segment lost 2 bases and the J segment 1 base; nucleotides outside the gene matches: 1. CDR1 is SGHDT, CDR2 YYEEEE, per germline. The CDR3 spans 15 residues. CDR3 protein: CASSLQGVNTGELFF. The CDR3 coding sequence is TGTGCCAGCAGCTTACAGGGGGTGAACACCGGGGAGCTGTTTTTT. The variable domain in full, with the rest retrieved from reference TRBV5-6 and TRBJ2-2, is DAGVTQSPTHLIKTRGQQVTLRCSPKSGHDTVSWYQQALGQGPQFIFQYYEEEERQRGNFPDRFSGHQFPNYSSELNVNALLLGDSALYLCASSLQGVNTGELFFGEGSRLTVL.

The rearrangement links TRBV30 to TRBJ2-3; 11 bases fit TRBD1. Trimming removed 3 bases from V and 0 bases from J; junction bases left unmatched: 5. Germline lookup yields CDR1 GTSNPN and CDR2 SVGIG (reference sequence). The CDR3 extends over 16 amino acids. The CDR3 bases are TGTGCCTGGAGCCATGGGACAGGGGGGAGCACAGATACGCAGTATTTT. Its translation is CAWSHGTGGSTDTQYF.